This is a list of T cell receptor beta chains from one sample in a study of blood T cell repertoires in COVID-19. Profiling relied on immunoSEQ multiplex PCR, and the TCRdb table lists in-frame clones only, not all of them. In the table there are roughly 500,000 clones, 85% to 90% of which are singletons. The sequenced sample consisted of peripheral blood. The receptor source for this set is a man aged 18 to 30 with COVID-19, enrolled during active disease. The CDR3 runs from the conserved cysteine through the conserved F or W. Each record gives: J gene, V gene, D gene, clone size, CDR3 DNA, CDR3 protein. D genes are given only for firm matches. Size values are once, few and many counts, or a class for expanded clones, and some rows have none.

J: TRBJ2-7
V: TRBV27
D: TRBD2
size: NA
DNA: TGTGCCAGCAGTCCCACTAGCGGGAACTCCTACGAGCAGTACTTC
CDR3: CASSPTSGNSYEQYF

J: TRBJ2-5
V: TRBV5-5
D: TRBD2
size: NA
DNA: TGTGCCAGCAGCTTTACTAGCGGAATACAACAAGAGACCCAGTACTTC
CDR3: CASSFTSGIQQETQYF

J: TRBJ2-1
V: TRBV4-1
D: NA
size: NA
DNA: TGCGCCAGCAGCCAAGTATCGGGTGAGGAGCAGTTCTTC
CDR3: CASSQVSGEEQFF

J: TRBJ1-6
V: TRBV7-9
D: TRBD1
size: NA
DNA: TGTGCCAGCACAAGAGGACAGGGTAATAATTCACCCCTCCACTTT
CDR3: CASTRGQGNNSPLHF

J: TRBJ2-1
V: TRBV3-1/TRBV3-2
D: NA
size: NA
DNA: TGTGCCAGTACCTACCTCGGCAATGAGCAGTTCTTC
CDR3: CASTYLGNEQFF

J: TRBJ2-5
V: TRBV19
D: NA
size: NA
DNA: TGTGCCAGTAGTATCCGGGCAGGGGTCCTGGTGGAGACCCAGTACTTC
CDR3: CASSIRAGVLVETQYF

J: TRBJ2-1
V: TRBV12-3/TRBV12-4
D: TRBD2
size: NA
DNA: TGTGCCAGCAGTTCTGGACTAGCGAATGAGCAGTTCTTC
CDR3: CASSSGLANEQFF

J: TRBJ2-5
V: TRBV10-3
D: TRBD1
size: NA
DNA: TGTGCCATCAGTGAGTCCGGGACAGGGTCGGAGACCCAGTACTTC
CDR3: CAISESGTGSETQYF

J: TRBJ2-7
V: TRBV4-1
D: TRBD1
size: NA
DNA: TGCGCCAGCAGCCAAAGACAGGGAGAACGGTACGAGCAGTACTTC
CDR3: CASSQRQGERYEQYF

J: TRBJ1-1
V: TRBV6-5
D: NA
size: NA
DNA: TGTGCCAGCAAGGAGCAGAAGAACACTGAAGCTTTCTTT
CDR3: CASKEQKNTEAFF

J: TRBJ2-5
V: TRBV4-1
D: NA
size: NA
DNA: TGCGCCAGCAGCCAAGTGAAGGGGCTAGAGACCCAGTACTTC
CDR3: CASSQVKGLETQYF

J: TRBJ2-1
V: TRBV7-9
D: NA
size: NA
DNA: TGTGCCAGCAGGTCCGACTGGAGCTCCTACAATGAGCAGTTCTTC
CDR3: CASRSDWSSYNEQFF

J: TRBJ1-2
V: TRBV2
D: NA
size: NA
DNA: TGTGCCAGCAGCGACAGCGATGGCTACACCTTC
CDR3: CASSDSDGYTF

J: TRBJ2-3
V: TRBV19
D: TRBD1
size: NA
DNA: TGTGCCAGTAGTATGTACGGACAGGGGCTTAGCACAGATACGCAGTATTTT
CDR3: CASSMYGQGLSTDTQYF

J: TRBJ1-1
V: TRBV24-1
D: NA
size: once
DNA: TGTGCCACCAGTAAAACAGGGATGAACACTGAAGCTTTCTTT
CDR3: CATSKTGMNTEAFF

J: TRBJ1-6
V: TRBV25-1
D: NA
size: NA
DNA: TGTGCCAGCAGTGATTTAGGGGAAAGTTCACCCCTCCACTTT
CDR3: CASSDLGESSPLHF

J: TRBJ1-1
V: TRBV2
D: TRBD1
size: NA
DNA: TGTGCCAGCAGGGGACAGGTCATGAACACTGAAGCTTTCTTT
CDR3: CASRGQVMNTEAFF

J: TRBJ2-3
V: TRBV5-1
D: NA
size: NA
DNA: TGCGCCAGCAGCACTCACCCTGCGGGGCGCCGGTTAGAGGTTAGCACAGATACGCAGTATTTT
CDR3: CASSTHPAGRRLEVSTDTQYF

J: TRBJ1-2
V: TRBV6-2/TRBV6-3
D: NA
size: NA
DNA: TGTGCCAGCAGTACCAACACCGCCCCCCGCTATGGCTACACCTTC
CDR3: CASSTNTAPRYGYTF

J: TRBJ2-4
V: TRBV6-5
D: TRBD1
size: NA
DNA: TGTGCCAGCAGCGGGGACAGGGGAGCCAAAAACATTCAGTACTTC
CDR3: CASSGDRGAKNIQYF

J: TRBJ2-1
V: TRBV29-1
D: TRBD2
size: NA
DNA: TGCAGCGTGAGGGGACTAGCGGGAGTATTCAATGAGCAGTTCTTC
CDR3: CSVRGLAGVFNEQFF

J: TRBJ2-7
V: TRBV5-6
D: TRBD2
size: NA
DNA: TGTGCCAGCAGCTGGGGGACTAGCGGCTCCTACGAGCAGTACTTC
CDR3: CASSWGTSGSYEQYF

J: TRBJ2-7
V: TRBV7-9
D: TRBD1
size: NA
DNA: TGTGCCAGCAGCCCAACAGGGGCCTACGAGCAGTACTTC
CDR3: CASSPTGAYEQYF

J: TRBJ2-1
V: TRBV7-9
D: TRBD2
size: few
DNA: TGTGCCAGCAGCCTTAGTCTTTTGGTAGCGGGGGGCCATGAGCAGTTCTTC
CDR3: CASSLSLLVAGGHEQFF

J: TRBJ1-3
V: TRBV4-2
D: TRBD1
size: NA
DNA: TGTGCCAGCAGCCAAGGGGCAGGGGGTTTTGGAAACACCATATATTTT
CDR3: CASSQGAGGFGNTIYF

J: TRBJ1-5
V: TRBV11-2
D: NA
size: once
DNA: TGTGCCAGCAGCTTAACACCCCTGAATCAGCCCCAGCATTTT
CDR3: CASSLTPLNQPQHF

J: TRBJ1-6
V: TRBV5-1
D: NA
size: NA
DNA: TGCGCCAGCAGCCCGGAGGCATTCCCGGGAGATTCACCCCTCCACTTT
CDR3: CASSPEAFPGDSPLHF

J: TRBJ2-7
V: TRBV7-9
D: NA
size: once
DNA: TGTGCCAGCAGCTTAGCGAGGGCGGACTACGAGCAGTACTTC
CDR3: CASSLARADYEQYF

J: TRBJ2-1
V: TRBV13
D: NA
size: once
DNA: TGTGCCAGCAGCACGGGCCTCGTGGACTCACACAATGAGCAGTTCTTC
CDR3: CASSTGLVDSHNEQFF

J: TRBJ1-3
V: TRBV5-4
D: NA
size: NA
DNA: TGTGCCAGCAGCCCGTCAGGGGCTGGAAACACCATATATTTT
CDR3: CASSPSGAGNTIYF

J: TRBJ1-1
V: TRBV21-1
D: NA
size: NA
DNA: TGTGCCAGCAGCAACCCGACAGGGGGACGGGTGGACACTGAAGCTTTCTTT
CDR3: CASSNPTGGRVDTEAFF

J: TRBJ2-1
V: TRBV19
D: NA
size: few
DNA: TGTGCCAGTTCGGGGGGCTGGTACAATGAGCAGTTCTTC
CDR3: CASSGGWYNEQFF

J: TRBJ2-5
V: TRBV4-1
D: NA
size: NA
DNA: TGCGCCAGCAGCACAACCCTGTACCAAGAGACCCAGTACTTC
CDR3: CASSTTLYQETQYF

J: TRBJ1-1
V: TRBV9
D: NA
size: NA
DNA: TGTGCCAGCAGCGAGCGCCGTGGGGGGTTGAATACTGAAGCTTTCTTT
CDR3: CASSERRGGLNTEAFF

J: TRBJ1-1
V: TRBV5-1
D: NA
size: NA
DNA: TGCGCCAGCAGCTCCATCAGGGGGAACACTGAAGCTTTCTTT
CDR3: CASSSIRGNTEAFF

J: TRBJ1-3
V: TRBV19
D: NA
size: NA
DNA: TGTGCCAGTAGTATAGTCCGGGGGGCAGGTGGAAACACCATATATTTT
CDR3: CASSIVRGAGGNTIYF

J: TRBJ1-6
V: TRBV6-1
D: NA
size: NA
DNA: TGTGCCAGCAGTGAACCCCTAAGGGCGGGTTACTTT
CDR3: CASSEPLRAGYF

J: TRBJ1-3
V: TRBV9
D: NA
size: NA
DNA: TGTGCCAGCAGCGTCAGCTCTGGAAACACCATATATTTT
CDR3: CASSVSSGNTIYF

J: TRBJ2-3
V: TRBV5-8
D: TRBD1
size: NA
DNA: TGTGCCAGCAGCTTGAGGACAGGGGGCACAGATACGCAGTATTTT
CDR3: CASSLRTGGTDTQYF

J: TRBJ2-6
V: TRBV11-2
D: TRBD1
size: NA
DNA: TGTGCCAGCAGCTTGGGGACAGGGGTACTCACTGGGGCCAACGTCCTGACTTTC
CDR3: CASSLGTGVLTGANVLTF

J: TRBJ2-7
V: TRBV15
D: TRBD1
size: NA
DNA: TGTGCCACCAGCAGAGATCGGGGCAGGGGGTCCTACGAGCAGTACTTC
CDR3: CATSRDRGRGSYEQYF

J: TRBJ2-1
V: TRBV19
D: NA
size: NA
DNA: TGTGCCAGTAGTATACGGAATGAGCAGTTCTTC
CDR3: CASSIRNEQFF

J: TRBJ2-1
V: TRBV5-1
D: TRBD1
size: once
DNA: TGCGCCAGCAGCTTGGGAGGGACAGGGGTCTACAATGAGCAGTTCTTC
CDR3: CASSLGGTGVYNEQFF

J: TRBJ1-3
V: TRBV4-1
D: NA
size: NA
DNA: TGCGCCAGCAGCCAAGATCAGGAATTCGGTGGAAACACCATATATTTT
CDR3: CASSQDQEFGGNTIYF